This T cell receptor (beta chain) originates from a study of T cells in Graves' hyperthyroidism and ophthalmopathy. Comment on this clonotype: With a much larger clone just one base away, this may be a read error.

RNA transcripts gave rise to amplified TCR beta CDR3 regions. The HTBI primer set drove a first-round RT-PCR of the TCR CDR3. TCRdb fed the multiplex PCR reads into MiXCR, producing one record per CDR3 protein. The sample includes a few hundred thousand distinct CDR3 sequences, about a fifth of them seen just once. The germline V gene encodes CDR1 SGHAT and CDR2 FQNNGV. Trimming shortened V by 3 bases and J by 3 bases, and 14 bases separated the two germline ends. The length of the CDR3 is 15 residues. The sequenced sample consisted of blood. The receptor's source is a man aged 18-30 years with Graves' hyperthyroidism. The chain couples TRBV11-2 to TRBJ1-1; D unclear. For the CDR3, the DNA is TGTGCCAGCAGCTTCCTAGATAGTTTGGACACTGAAGCTTTCTTT. Its protein product is CASSFLDSLDTEAFF. Supplemented by reference TRBV11-2 and TRBJ1-1, the full variable domain reads EAGVAQSPRYKIIEKRQSVAFWCNPISGHATLYWYQQILGQGPKLLIQFQNNGVVDDSQLPKDRFSAERLKGVDSTLKIQPAKLEDSAVYLCASSFLDSLDTEAFFGQGTRLTVV.